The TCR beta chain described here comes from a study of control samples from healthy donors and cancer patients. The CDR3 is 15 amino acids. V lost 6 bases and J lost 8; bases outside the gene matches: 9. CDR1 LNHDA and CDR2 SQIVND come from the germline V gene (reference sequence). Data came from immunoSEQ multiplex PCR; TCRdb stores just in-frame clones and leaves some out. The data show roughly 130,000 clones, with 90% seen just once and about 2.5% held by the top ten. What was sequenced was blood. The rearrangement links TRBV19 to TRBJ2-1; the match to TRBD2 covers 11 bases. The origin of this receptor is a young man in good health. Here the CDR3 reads CASRRTSGSFHEQFF. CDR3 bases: TGTGCCAGTAGGAGAACTAGCGGGAGTTTCCATGAGCAGTTCTTC.